This T cell receptor beta chain was sequenced for a study of graft-versus-host responses after intestinal transplantation. About this clone itself: Its antigen is undetermined.

From the graft tissue, intraepithelial and lamina propria lymphocytes were released through processing. Assay: immunoSEQ multiplex PCR; the TCRdb copy retains only in-frame clones and omits some. The sample contains approximately 11,000 clones, about 80% of which appear only once. Study conclusions and caveats: In patients with graft-donor T cell macrochimerism, allograft graft-versus-host to host-versus-graft clonal ratios were high.

V was trimmed by 6 bases and J by 2 bases, leaving 5 bases between them. Looked up from germline, CDR1 is MNHEY and CDR2 is SVGAGI. The CDR3 spans 11 residues. The receptor was derived from a human patient who received an intestinal transplant, so some T cells may come from the graft donor. V usage is TRBV6-5 and J usage is TRBJ2-7; D is uncertain. The source material was ileum tissue, sampled 23 days after intestinal transplant. CDR3 coding DNA: TGTGCCAGCAGACTACCCTACGAGCAGTACTTC. Its protein product is CASRLPYEQYF.